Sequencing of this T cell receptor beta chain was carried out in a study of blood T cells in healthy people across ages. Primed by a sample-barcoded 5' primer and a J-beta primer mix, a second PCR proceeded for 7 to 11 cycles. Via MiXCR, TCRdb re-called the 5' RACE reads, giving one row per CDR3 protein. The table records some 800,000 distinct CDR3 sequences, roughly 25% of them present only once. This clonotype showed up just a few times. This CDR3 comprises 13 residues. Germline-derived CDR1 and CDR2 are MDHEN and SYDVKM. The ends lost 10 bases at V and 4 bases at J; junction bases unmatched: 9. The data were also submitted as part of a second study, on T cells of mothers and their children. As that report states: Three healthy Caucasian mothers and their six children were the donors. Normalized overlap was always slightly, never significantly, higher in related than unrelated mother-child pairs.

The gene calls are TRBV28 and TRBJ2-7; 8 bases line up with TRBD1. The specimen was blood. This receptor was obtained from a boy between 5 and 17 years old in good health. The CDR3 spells CATAPQGVYEQYF. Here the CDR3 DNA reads TGTGCCACCGCCCCACAGGGGGTGTACGAGCAGTACTTC.